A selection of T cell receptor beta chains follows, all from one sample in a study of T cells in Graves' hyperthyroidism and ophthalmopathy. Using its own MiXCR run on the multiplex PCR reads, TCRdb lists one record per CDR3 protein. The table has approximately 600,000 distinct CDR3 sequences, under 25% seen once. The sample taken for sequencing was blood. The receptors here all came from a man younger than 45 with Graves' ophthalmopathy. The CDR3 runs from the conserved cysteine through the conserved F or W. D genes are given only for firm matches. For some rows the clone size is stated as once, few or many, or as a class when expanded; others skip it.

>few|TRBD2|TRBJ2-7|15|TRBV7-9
TGTGCCAGCAGCTTAGTCCAGCGGGGAGCCTACGAGCAGTACTTC
CASSLVQRGAYEQYF
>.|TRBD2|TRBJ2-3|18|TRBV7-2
TGTGCCAGCAGCTTAGGCCTAGCGGGAGGAAGTGTGTCGGATACGCAGTATTTT
CASSLGLAGGSVSDTQYF
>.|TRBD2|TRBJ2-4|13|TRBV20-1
TGCAGTGCTGGTAGCGGGAGCATGGACATTCAGTACTTC
CSAGSGSMDIQYF
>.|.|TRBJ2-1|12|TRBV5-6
TGTGCCAGCAGCCCGAACCCGAGTGAGCAGTTCTTC
CASSPNPSEQFF
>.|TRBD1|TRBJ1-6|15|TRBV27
TGTGCCAGCAGTCCCGGGACAGTAGGAAATTCACCCCTCCACTTT
CASSPGTVGNSPLHF
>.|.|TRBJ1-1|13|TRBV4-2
TGTGCCAGCAGCCAAGATACAGGGACTGAAGCTTTCTTT
CASSQDTGTEAFF
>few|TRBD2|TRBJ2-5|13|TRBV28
TGTGCCAGCCAACGACTAGCTACGAAGACCCAGTACTTC
CASQRLATKTQYF
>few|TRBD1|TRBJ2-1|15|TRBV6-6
TGTGCCAGCAGTTACTCTGGGGACAGCATCAATGAGCAGTTCTTC
CASSYSGDSINEQFF
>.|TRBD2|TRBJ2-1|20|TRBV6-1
TGTGCCAGCAGGACTTACGACAGGGGGACTAGCGGGAGGCTTGGGGATGAGCAGTTCTTC
CASRTYDRGTSGRLGDEQFF
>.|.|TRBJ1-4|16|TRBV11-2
TGTGCCAGCAGCCTTCACAGGGATGAGCCTTTCGAAAAACTGTTTTTT
CASSLHRDEPFEKLFF
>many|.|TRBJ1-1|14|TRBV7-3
TGTGCCAGCAGCTCTTCCGGCGGCCGGACTGAAGCTTTCTTT
CASSSSGGRTEAFF
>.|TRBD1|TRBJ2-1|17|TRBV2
TGTGCCAGAAGGCTGGTAGCAGGGGACAGCTCCTACAATGAGCAGTTCTTC
CARRLVAGDSSYNEQFF
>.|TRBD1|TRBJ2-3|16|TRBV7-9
TGTGCCAGCAGCTTAGGGGACAGGGGAAGCACAGATACGCAGTATTTT
CASSLGDRGSTDTQYF
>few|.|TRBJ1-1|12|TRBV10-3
TGTGCCATCAGTGAAGGGAGTACTGAAGCTTTCTTT
CAISEGSTEAFF
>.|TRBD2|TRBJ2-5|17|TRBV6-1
TGTGCCAGCAGTAGTGGGGCTAGCGGGAACGAACAAGAGACCCAGTACTTC
CASSSGASGNEQETQYF
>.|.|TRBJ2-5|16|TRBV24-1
TGTGCCACCAGTGTCGGCGCGGCAGGGGAACAAGAGACCCAGTACTTC
CATSVGAAGEQETQYF
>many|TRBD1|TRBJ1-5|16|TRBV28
TGTGCCAGCAGCAGGACCGGGACAGGGCATAATCAGCCCCAGCATTTT
CASSRTGTGHNQPQHF
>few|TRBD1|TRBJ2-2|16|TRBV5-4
TGTGCCAGCAGCGAGGGACAGGGAATTCAAACCGGGGAGCTGTTTTTT
CASSEGQGIQTGELFF
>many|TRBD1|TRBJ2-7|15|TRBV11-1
TGTGCCAGCAGCTCTCGACAGGGAGCCTCCTACGAGCAGTACTTC
CASSSRQGASYEQYF
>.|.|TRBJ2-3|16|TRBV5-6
TGTGCCAGCAGCTTGGCCGCTAGCGCTAGGGCAGATACGCAGTATTTT
CASSLAASARADTQYF
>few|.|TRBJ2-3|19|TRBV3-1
TGTGCCAGCAGCCAAGTCGAGGGCTTTGGACGGGAGAGGACAGATACGCAGTATTTT
CASSQVEGFGRERTDTQYF
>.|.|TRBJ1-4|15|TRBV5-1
TGCGCCAGCAGCTCGGGGGGGGGAAATAATAAAAAACTGTTTTTT
CASSSGGGNNKKLFF
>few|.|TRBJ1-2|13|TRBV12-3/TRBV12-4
TGTGCCAGCAGTTTTTCGGGGCGGGGTGGCTACACCTTC
CASSFSGRGGYTF
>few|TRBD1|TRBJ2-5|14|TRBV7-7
TGTGCTAGCAGCTCAGGGACAGGGACAGGGACCCAGTACTTC
CASSSGTGTGTQYF
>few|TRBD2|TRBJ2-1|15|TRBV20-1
TGCAGTGCTAGAATTCCTCTAGCGGTCTACAATGAGCAGTTCTTC
CSARIPLAVYNEQFF
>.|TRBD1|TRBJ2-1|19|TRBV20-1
TGCAGTGCTATTGCGTTCGACAGGGGGTATTTGGGCTCCTACAATGAGCAGTTCTTC
CSAIAFDRGYLGSYNEQFF
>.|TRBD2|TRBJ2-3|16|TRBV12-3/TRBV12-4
TGTGCCAGCAGTTTTTTTCCTAGCGGGAGCACAGATACGCAGTATTTT
CASSFFPSGSTDTQYF
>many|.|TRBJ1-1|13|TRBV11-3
TGTGCCAGCTCGACCCTCGGGGACACTGAAGCTTTCTTT
CASSTLGDTEAFF
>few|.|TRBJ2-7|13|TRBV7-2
TGTGCCAGCAGCTCGGACCGTGGTGGAGAGCAGTACTTC
CASSSDRGGEQYF
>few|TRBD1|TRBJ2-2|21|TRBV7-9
TGTGCCAGCAGCTCCCGACAGGGGTGGTCTCTGGTAACAACGAACACCGGGGAGCTGTTTTTT
CASSSRQGWSLVTTNTGELFF
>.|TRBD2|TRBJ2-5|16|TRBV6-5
TGTGCCAGCAGTTACTTGGGACTAGCGGGCCAAGAGACCCAGTACTTC
CASSYLGLAGQETQYF
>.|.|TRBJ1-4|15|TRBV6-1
TGTGCCAGCAGGGGGACCTTACGCCCTAATGAAAAACTGTTTTTT
CASRGTLRPNEKLFF
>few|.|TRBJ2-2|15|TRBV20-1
TGCAGTGCACTCCTACCGGGAACAAACACCGGGGAGCTGTTTTTT
CSALLPGTNTGELFF
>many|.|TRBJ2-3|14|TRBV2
TGTGCCAGCAGTGTCCCGGCACTCGCAGATACGCAGTATTTT
CASSVPALADTQYF
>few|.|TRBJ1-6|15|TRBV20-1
TGCAGTGCTAGAGATGGTGGAGATTTAAATTCACCCCTCCACTTT
CSARDGGDLNSPLHF
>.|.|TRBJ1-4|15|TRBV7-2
TGTGCCAGCAGCCCCCAAGGGGCCATAAATGGAAAACTGTTTTTT
CASSPQGAINGKLFF
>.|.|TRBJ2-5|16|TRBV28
TGTGCCAGCAGTTTCCACAGGGGGGGATTCCAAGAGACCCAGTACTTC
CASSFHRGGFQETQYF
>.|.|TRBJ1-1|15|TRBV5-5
TGTGCCAGCAGCCCAGGAGGGAAGGGGAGCACTGAAGCTTTCTTT
CASSPGGKGSTEAFF
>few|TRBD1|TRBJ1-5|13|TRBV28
TGTGCCAGTGGAGACAGGGACGGTCAGCCCCAGCATTTT
CASGDRDGQPQHF
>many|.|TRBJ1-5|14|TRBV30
TGTGCCTGGAGTGGCGAGGCAGGGGATCAGCCCCAGCATTTT
CAWSGEAGDQPQHF
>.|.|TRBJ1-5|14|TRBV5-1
TGCGCCAGCAGTTCCGGGGAGGGAGGACAGCCCCAGCATTTT
CASSSGEGGQPQHF
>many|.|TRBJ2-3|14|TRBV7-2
TGTGCCAGCAGCTTGTCTAGCGCCACAGATACGCAGTATTTT
CASSLSSATDTQYF
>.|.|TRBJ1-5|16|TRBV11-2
TGTGCCAGCAGCTTAGAGCACGGGGACCCCAATCAGCCCCAGCATTTT
CASSLEHGDPNQPQHF
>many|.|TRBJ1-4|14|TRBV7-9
TGTGCCAGCAGCTGGGGATCCACTAATGAAAAACTGTTTTTT
CASSWGSTNEKLFF
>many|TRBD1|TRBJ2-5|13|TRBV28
TGTGCCAGCAGATACAGACAGGGAGAGACCCAGTACTTC
CASRYRQGETQYF
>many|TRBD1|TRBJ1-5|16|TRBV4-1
TGCGCCAGCAGCCAAGGACAGGGGAGAGGCAATCAGCCCCAGCATTTT
CASSQGQGRGNQPQHF
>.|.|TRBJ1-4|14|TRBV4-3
TGCGCCAGCAGCCCCCCGGGACTGGATGAAAAACTGTTTTTT
CASSPPGLDEKLFF
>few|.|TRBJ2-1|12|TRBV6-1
TGTGCCAGCAGTTCCAGTAAAAATGAGCAGTTCTTC
CASSSSKNEQFF
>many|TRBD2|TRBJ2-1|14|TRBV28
TGTGCCAGTCTTGGACTAGCGGGAGTTGGGGAGCAGTTCTTC
CASLGLAGVGEQFF
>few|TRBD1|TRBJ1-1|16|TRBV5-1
TGCGCCAGCAGCGGAGACAGGGGAAGCGTGAACACTGAAGCTTTCTTT
CASSGDRGSVNTEAFF
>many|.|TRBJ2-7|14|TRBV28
TGTGCCAGCAGTTTAGGTGGGGGGTTGGACGAGCAGTACTTC
CASSLGGGLDEQYF
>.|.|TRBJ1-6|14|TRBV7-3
TGTGCCAGCAGCTTAACAAGGGTGGATTCACCCCTCCACTTT
CASSLTRVDSPLHF
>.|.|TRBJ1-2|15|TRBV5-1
TGCGTCAGCAGCGCGGAACAGGGAGCTAACTATGGCTACACCTTC
CVSSAEQGANYGYTF
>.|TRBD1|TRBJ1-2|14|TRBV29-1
TGCAGCGTCTCAACAGGGGGCGAGGGCTATGGCTACACCTTC
CSVSTGGEGYGYTF
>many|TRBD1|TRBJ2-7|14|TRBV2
TGTGCCAGCAGGTACAGGGGAACCTCCTACGAGCAGTACTTC
CASRYRGTSYEQYF
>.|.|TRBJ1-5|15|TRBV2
TGTGCCAGCACCATAGACGGGCTACGCAATCAGCCCCAGCATTTT
CASTIDGLRNQPQHF
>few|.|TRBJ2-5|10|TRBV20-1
TGCAGCGTGTACCAAGAGACCCAGTACTTC
CSVYQETQYF
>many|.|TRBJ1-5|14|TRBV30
TGTGCCTGGAGTGTACTAGCACACAATCAGCCCCAGCATTTT
CAWSVLAHNQPQHF
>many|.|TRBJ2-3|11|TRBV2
TGTGCCACCAAGAGGGCAGATACGCAGTATTTT
CATKRADTQYF
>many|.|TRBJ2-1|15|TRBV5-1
TGCGCCAGCAGCCCACCGGGGTTAACCTACAATGAGCAGTTCTTC
CASSPPGLTYNEQFF